These T cell receptor beta chains were read from a single sample in a study of T-cell reconstitution after alpha-beta-depleted transplantation in children. TCRdb called the PCR reads again in MiXCR, with one record for every CDR3 protein. This sample yields around 200,000 distinct CDR3 sequences, of which approximately 6.8% are seen a single time; 3% to 3.5% belongs to the top ten. Sequenced here: PBMCs from the stem cell graft donor, sampled from the stem cell graft. These receptors came from a human donor who donated a stem cell graft to a child with Wiskott-Aldrich syndrome. Each CDR3 is given with its conserved first and last residue. Fields, in order: J gene, clone size, CDR3 length, D gene, V gene, CDR3 protein, CDR3 DNA. D genes are given only for firm matches. Size is stated for part of the rows, as once, few or many counts, or as a class when the clone is expanded.

J: TRBJ2-7
size: -
length: 14
D: -
V: TRBV6-4
CDR3: CASSEMTGSYEQYF
DNA: TGTGCCAGCAGCGAAATGACGGGGTCCTACGAGCAGTACTTC

J: TRBJ2-4
size: -
length: 13
D: -
V: TRBV12-3/TRBV12-4
CDR3: CASSLQGEVIQYF
DNA: TGTGCCAGCAGTTTGCAGGGAGAAGTCATTCAGTACTTC

J: TRBJ2-1
size: many
length: 16
D: TRBD2
V: TRBV5-1
CDR3: CASSLGLAGVGNEQFF
DNA: TGCGCCAGCAGCCTAGGACTAGCGGGAGTAGGCAATGAGCAGTTCTTC

J: TRBJ2-6
size: many
length: 18
D: TRBD2
V: TRBV5-1
CDR3: CASSPGVASGGGANVLTF
DNA: TGCGCCAGCAGCCCTGGAGTGGCTAGCGGGGGAGGGGCCAACGTCCTGACTTTC

J: TRBJ2-7
size: many
length: 15
D: TRBD2
V: TRBV12-3/TRBV12-4
CDR3: CASSDSGTSHYEQYF
DNA: TGTGCCAGCAGCGACTCCGGGACTAGTCACTACGAGCAGTACTTC

J: TRBJ2-2
size: many
length: 13
D: TRBD2
V: TRBV5-6
CDR3: CASSFRGAGELFF
DNA: TGTGCCAGCAGCTTTCGGGGGGCCGGGGAGCTGTTTTTT

J: TRBJ2-3
size: many
length: 17
D: -
V: TRBV5-1
CDR3: CASSLAIRDGSTDTQYF
DNA: TGCGCCAGCAGCTTGGCAATCCGGGACGGAAGCACAGATACGCAGTATTTT

J: TRBJ1-1
size: -
length: 15
D: TRBD1
V: TRBV6-2/TRBV6-3
CDR3: CASRPPDRGKREAFF
DNA: TGTGCCAGCAGACCACCCGACAGGGGGAAAAGGGAAGCTTTCTTT

J: TRBJ2-1
size: many
length: 15
D: TRBD2
V: TRBV20-1
CDR3: CSASGSLAGLREQFF
DNA: TGCAGTGCTAGTGGATCCCTAGCGGGATTACGTGAGCAGTTCTTC

J: TRBJ1-2
size: -
length: 14
D: -
V: TRBV11-2
CDR3: CASSLEPGSYGYTF
DNA: TGTGCCAGCAGCTTAGAACCAGGGAGCTATGGCTACACCTTC

J: TRBJ2-1
size: few
length: 15
D: -
V: TRBV6-1
CDR3: CASKPGRSGANEQFF
DNA: TGTGCCAGCAAGCCTGGGAGATCGGGGGCCAATGAGCAGTTCTTC

J: TRBJ2-2
size: few
length: 16
D: TRBD1
V: TRBV9
CDR3: CASSVNNRGGTGELFF
DNA: TGTGCCAGCAGCGTCAACAACAGGGGCGGCACCGGGGAGCTGTTTTTT

J: TRBJ2-5
size: many
length: 14
D: -
V: TRBV29-1
CDR3: CSVRRGSVQETQYF
DNA: TGCAGCGTTCGGAGGGGGTCCGTCCAAGAGACCCAGTACTTC

J: TRBJ1-1
size: few
length: 16
D: -
V: TRBV5-1
CDR3: CASSLSVGISHTEAFF
DNA: TGCGCCAGCAGCTTGAGCGTTGGGATTTCCCACACTGAAGCTTTCTTT

J: TRBJ1-1
size: many
length: 14
D: -
V: TRBV20-1
CDR3: CSASPGTRNTEAFF
DNA: TGCAGTGCTAGTCCCGGGACAAGGAACACTGAAGCTTTCTTT

J: TRBJ2-7
size: many
length: 15
D: TRBD2
V: TRBV7-2
CDR3: CASRLTGTSSYEQYF
DNA: TGTGCCAGCAGACTAACCGGGACTAGCTCCTACGAGCAGTACTTC

J: TRBJ2-3
size: many
length: 15
D: TRBD2
V: TRBV4-3
CDR3: CASSQDPAGPDTQYF
DNA: TGCGCCAGCAGCCAAGATCCAGCGGGACCAGATACGCAGTATTTT

J: TRBJ2-5
size: -
length: 16
D: TRBD2
V: TRBV5-1
CDR3: CASSPTTSGSGETQYF
DNA: TGCGCCAGCAGCCCCACGACTAGCGGGAGCGGGGAGACCCAGTACTTC

J: TRBJ1-1
size: many
length: 14
D: -
V: TRBV20-1
CDR3: CSALSFRGNTEAFF
DNA: TGCAGTGCCCTTTCCTTCAGGGGAAACACTGAAGCTTTCTTT

J: TRBJ2-5
size: few
length: 17
D: TRBD2
V: TRBV7-9
CDR3: CASSQGTSAPGQETQYF
DNA: TGTGCCAGCAGTCAAGGGACTAGCGCACCGGGCCAAGAGACCCAGTACTTC

J: TRBJ1-5
size: many
length: 14
D: TRBD1
V: TRBV27
CDR3: CASSSWRQGEPQHF
DNA: TGTGCCAGCAGTTCATGGCGGCAGGGGGAGCCCCAGCATTTT

J: TRBJ1-3
size: -
length: 15
D: -
V: TRBV7-6
CDR3: CASSPGLLSGNTIYF
DNA: TGTGCCAGCAGCCCGGGACTGCTCTCTGGAAACACCATATATTTT